In this sample, the clone carrying this T cell receptor (beta chain) turned up a few times. Its antigen is as yet unknown. The data are from a study of T cells in Graves' hyperthyroidism and ophthalmopathy. Notes on the study in general: The model identified upcoming ophthalmopathy a median 6.5 months ahead of onset. Classification by a 13 V-J model distinguished ophthalmopathy from stable hyperthyroidism.

TCR beta CDR3 sequences were amplified from RNA transcripts. The primer set for the first-round RT-PCR of the TCR CDR3 was HTBI. MiXCR was run by TCRdb on the multiplex PCR reads, yielding one entry per CDR3 protein. The sample includes almost 600,000 distinct CDR3 sequences, around 46% seen only once; the top ten take about 8.3%. No progression to ophthalmopathy during 18 months of follow-up defined stable disease. This CDR3 is built from 14 residues. The ends were cut back, 4 bases at V and 2 bases at J, with 12 bases in the middle. Germline assignment: CDR1 MNHEY and CDR2 SMNVEV (reference sequence).

The receptor comes from a woman aged 18 to 35 with Graves' hyperthyroidism. This rearrangement joins TRBV27 to TRBJ2-7; D unresolved. Sequenced material: peripheral blood or thyroid tissue (not recorded which). DNA of the CDR3: TGTGCCAGCAGTTCACGAAGGGTGCCCTACGAGCAGTACTTC. Protein: CASSSRRVPYEQYF.